This TCR beta chain was observed in a study of blood T cell repertoires in COVID-19. Turning to the study itself: Acute-phase and convalescent COVID-19 samples originated in the United States, Italy and Spain. PBMCs, B-cell-depleted T cells, or T cells were the source of the cDNA or gDNA that made up the material.

Original handling: Reference gene primer amplification gave nucleated cell count estimates. The table came from immunoSEQ multiplex PCR; TCRdb's copy has only in-frame clones and leaves some out. That table furnishes V, J and clone size, whereas the DNA furnished D and trimming. This table holds 70,000 to 95,000 clones, 85% to 90% found once. CDR3 length equals 15 residues. Trimming took off 7 bases at V and 5 bases at J, with 21 bases between the two ends. Germline values: CDR1 LNHDA, CDR2 SQIVND (reference sequence). Source material: peripheral blood. The receptor was derived from a woman in her 70s with acute or convalescent COVID-19. This sequence joins TRBV19 and TRBJ2-7, with D tentatively TRBD1 (7 bases). CDR3 nucleotide sequence: TGTGCCAGTAAGTCCCAGGGGGGCAGTTCGGACGAGCAGTACTTC. The encoded protein is CASKSQGGSSDEQYF. The variable domain in full, with the rest retrieved from reference TRBV19 and TRBJ2-7, is DGGITQSPKYLFRKEGQNVTLSCEQNLNHDAMYWYRQDPGQGLRLIYYSQIVNDFQKGDIAEGYSVSREKKESFPLTVTSAQKNPTAFYLCASKSQGGSSDEQYFGPGTRLTVT.